This T cell receptor (beta chain) was obtained from a study of response to subunit inactivated influenza vaccine. Study results and limitations: The authors proposed limited new T cell recruitment per seasonal influenza vaccination.

Via MiXCR, TCRdb re-called the RT-PCR reads, giving one row per CDR3 protein. The sample lists 650,000 to 800,000 distinct CDR3 sequences; over 11% were seen once. V was trimmed by 6 bases and J by 6 bases, leaving 11 bases between them. The CDR3 runs to 12 residues. Germline V gives CDR1 SQVTM, CDR2 ANQGSEA. This clonotype was seen a few times. No antigen is known for it. The input for sequencing was PBMCs from blood, taken 14 to 15 days before vaccination. This receptor was obtained from a man in his fifties who received an inactivated influenza vaccine. The J gene is TRBJ2-2, the V gene TRBV29-1, with D possibly matching TRBD1 (5 bases). In DNA form, the CDR3 reads TGCAGCGTCCGCGGACAATCCGGGGAGCTGTTTTTT. Translated: CSVRGQSGELFF.